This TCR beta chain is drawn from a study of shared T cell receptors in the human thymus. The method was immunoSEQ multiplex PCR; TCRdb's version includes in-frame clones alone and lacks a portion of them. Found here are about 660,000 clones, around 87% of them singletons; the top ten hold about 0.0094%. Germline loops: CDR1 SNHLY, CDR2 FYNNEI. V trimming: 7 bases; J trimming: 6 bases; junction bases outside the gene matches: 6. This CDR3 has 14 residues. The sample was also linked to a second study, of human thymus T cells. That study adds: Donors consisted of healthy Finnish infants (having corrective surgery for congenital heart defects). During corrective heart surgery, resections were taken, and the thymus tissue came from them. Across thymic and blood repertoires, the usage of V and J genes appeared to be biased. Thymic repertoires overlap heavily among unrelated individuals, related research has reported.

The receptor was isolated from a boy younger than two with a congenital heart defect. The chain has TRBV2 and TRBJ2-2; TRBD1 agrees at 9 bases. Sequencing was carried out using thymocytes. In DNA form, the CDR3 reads TGTGCCAGCACAGAGGGGACAGGGCCCGGGGAGCTGTTTTTT. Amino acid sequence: CASTEGTGPGELFF. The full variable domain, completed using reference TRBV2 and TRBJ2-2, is EPEVTQTPSHQVTQMGQEVILRCVPISNHLYFYWYRQILGQKVEFLVSFYNNEISEKSEIFDDQFSVERPDGSNFTLKIRSTKLEDSAMYFCASTEGTGPGELFFGEGSRLTVL.